Listed below are T cell receptor beta chains from one sample, sequenced in a study of Ad26.COV2.S vaccination and SARS-CoV-2 variants. Data came from immunoSEQ multiplex PCR; TCRdb stores just in-frame clones and leaves some out. In the table there are some 520,000 clones, roughly 85% of which are singletons. Material: peripheral blood, obtained in a trial of Ad26.COV2.S vaccine versus placebo. The receptors were gathered from a person between 18 and 65 years old who received the Ad26.COV2.S COVID-19 vaccine or a placebo. CDR3s include the opening cysteine and the closing phenylalanine or tryptophan. Each record gives: D gene, clone size, J gene, V gene, CDR3 protein, CDR3 DNA. D genes are given only for firm matches. Some rows mark clone size as missing; the rest say once, few, many or name a class of expanded clone.

d_call: .
clone_size: .
j_call: TRBJ1-2
v_call: TRBV6-5
cdr3_aa: CASSYGRNNYGYTF
cdr3_nt: TGTGCCAGCAGTTACGGTAGAAATAACTATGGCTACACCTTC

d_call: TRBD1
clone_size: .
j_call: TRBJ2-3
v_call: TRBV7-3
cdr3_aa: CASSRDSSTDTQYF
cdr3_nt: TGTGCCAGCAGCCGGGACAGCAGTACAGATACGCAGTATTTT

d_call: .
clone_size: .
j_call: TRBJ1-2
v_call: TRBV28
cdr3_aa: CASTSVQNYGYTF
cdr3_nt: TGTGCCAGCACCTCGGTCCAGAACTATGGCTACACCTTC

d_call: .
clone_size: once
j_call: TRBJ2-1
v_call: TRBV4-1
cdr3_aa: CASSQELEGTDEQFF
cdr3_nt: TGCGCCAGCAGCCAAGAACTGGAGGGCACGGATGAGCAGTTCTTC

d_call: TRBD2
clone_size: .
j_call: TRBJ2-1
v_call: TRBV4-1
cdr3_aa: CASSQVLAGRYNEQFF
cdr3_nt: TGCGCCAGCAGCCAAGTTCTAGCGGGGCGCTACAATGAGCAGTTCTTC

d_call: .
clone_size: .
j_call: TRBJ1-1
v_call: TRBV6-2/TRBV6-3
cdr3_aa: CASSYRDLGDTEAFF
cdr3_nt: TGTGCCAGCAGTTACAGGGACTTGGGAGACACTGAAGCTTTCTTT

d_call: TRBD2
clone_size: .
j_call: TRBJ2-1
v_call: TRBV9
cdr3_aa: CASSVRTSANEQFF
cdr3_nt: TGTGCCAGCAGCGTTAGGACTAGCGCAAATGAGCAGTTCTTC

d_call: .
clone_size: .
j_call: TRBJ1-5
v_call: TRBV6-2/TRBV6-3
cdr3_aa: CASSYSIRTAQPQHF
cdr3_nt: TGTGCCAGCAGTTACTCGATCAGAACTGCTCAGCCCCAGCATTTT

d_call: .
clone_size: .
j_call: TRBJ2-1
v_call: TRBV11-3
cdr3_aa: CASSRSEQTYNEQFF
cdr3_nt: TGTGCCAGCAGCCGGAGCGAACAGACCTACAATGAGCAGTTCTTC

d_call: .
clone_size: .
j_call: TRBJ1-1
v_call: TRBV5-6
cdr3_aa: CASSLVGRVIDTEAFF
cdr3_nt: TGTGCCAGCAGCTTGGTCGGCAGGGTTATCGACACTGAAGCTTTCTTT

d_call: .
clone_size: .
j_call: TRBJ1-3
v_call: TRBV9
cdr3_aa: CASSVAVGQGAGNTIYF
cdr3_nt: TGTGCCAGCAGCGTAGCGGTGGGGCAGGGTGCCGGAAACACCATATATTTT

d_call: .
clone_size: .
j_call: TRBJ2-1
v_call: TRBV28
cdr3_aa: CASREVRGLAEQFF
cdr3_nt: TGTGCCAGCAGAGAAGTCCGGGGTTTAGCTGAGCAGTTCTTC

d_call: .
clone_size: .
j_call: TRBJ2-7
v_call: TRBV7-8
cdr3_aa: CASSLAGSYEQYF
cdr3_nt: TGTGCCAGCAGCCTAGCTGGCTCCTACGAGCAGTACTTC

d_call: .
clone_size: .
j_call: TRBJ2-7
v_call: TRBV7-2
cdr3_aa: CASSFAGGGSYEQYF
cdr3_nt: TGTGCCAGCAGCTTCGCAGGGGGGGGCTCCTACGAGCAGTACTTC

d_call: .
clone_size: .
j_call: TRBJ1-2
v_call: TRBV28
cdr3_aa: CASSLMGGYGYTF
cdr3_nt: TGTGCCAGCAGTTTAATGGGGGGCTATGGCTACACCTTC

d_call: .
clone_size: .
j_call: TRBJ2-2
v_call: TRBV5-1
cdr3_aa: CASSLAGASTGELFF
cdr3_nt: TGCGCCAGCAGCTTGGCGGGGGCGAGCACCGGGGAGCTGTTTTTT

d_call: .
clone_size: few
j_call: TRBJ1-1
v_call: TRBV12-3/TRBV12-4
cdr3_aa: CASVLGTVREAFF
cdr3_nt: TGTGCCAGTGTACTCGGGACGGTGCGTGAAGCTTTCTTT

d_call: TRBD1
clone_size: .
j_call: TRBJ2-7
v_call: TRBV27
cdr3_aa: CASSSLGQGLGVTYEQYF
cdr3_nt: TGTGCCAGCAGTTCCCTCGGACAGGGTTTGGGGGTGACCTACGAGCAGTACTTC

d_call: .
clone_size: .
j_call: TRBJ2-1
v_call: TRBV30
cdr3_aa: CAWKGRPTSYNEQFF
cdr3_nt: TGTGCCTGGAAAGGCCGTCCTACCTCCTACAATGAGCAGTTCTTC

d_call: TRBD2
clone_size: .
j_call: TRBJ2-5
v_call: TRBV4-1
cdr3_aa: CASSPPLAGVGETQYF
cdr3_nt: TGCGCCAGCAGCCCTCCACTAGCGGGAGTAGGGGAGACCCAGTACTTC

d_call: .
clone_size: .
j_call: TRBJ1-3
v_call: TRBV10-3
cdr3_aa: CAISEWFSGNTIYF
cdr3_nt: TGTGCCATCAGTGAGTGGTTCTCTGGAAACACCATATATTTT

d_call: TRBD1
clone_size: once
j_call: TRBJ1-4
v_call: TRBV4-3
cdr3_aa: CASSRTIRQGGEKLFF
cdr3_nt: TGCGCCAGCAGCCGTACAATTAGGCAGGGGGGCGAAAAACTGTTTTTT

d_call: .
clone_size: .
j_call: TRBJ2-1
v_call: TRBV27
cdr3_aa: CASSGYPPDNEQFF
cdr3_nt: TGTGCCAGCAGTGGCTACCCTCCCGACAATGAGCAGTTCTTC

d_call: .
clone_size: .
j_call: TRBJ1-5
v_call: TRBV7-6
cdr3_aa: CASSLVADSNQPQHF
cdr3_nt: TGTGCCAGCAGCTTAGTCGCGGATAGCAATCAGCCCCAGCATTTT

d_call: .
clone_size: .
j_call: TRBJ2-1
v_call: TRBV11-2
cdr3_aa: CASSLGAQGPYNEQFF
cdr3_nt: TGTGCCAGCAGCTTAGGGGCCCAAGGGCCCTACAATGAGCAGTTCTTC

d_call: .
clone_size: .
j_call: TRBJ2-1
v_call: TRBV2
cdr3_aa: CASSDKRRSGNNEQFF
cdr3_nt: TGTGCCAGCAGTGACAAGCGGCGGTCGGGGAATAATGAGCAGTTCTTC

d_call: TRBD2
clone_size: .
j_call: TRBJ2-7
v_call: TRBV27
cdr3_aa: CASSASGLAAYEQYF
cdr3_nt: TGTGCCAGCAGTGCATCGGGACTAGCGGCCTACGAGCAGTACTTC

d_call: TRBD1
clone_size: .
j_call: TRBJ1-5
v_call: TRBV7-2
cdr3_aa: CASSSTGVTGNQPQHF
cdr3_nt: TGTGCCAGCAGCTCGACAGGGGTTACTGGGAATCAGCCCCAGCATTTT

d_call: TRBD2
clone_size: many
j_call: TRBJ2-7
v_call: TRBV10-3
cdr3_aa: CAISDPSGSYEQYF
cdr3_nt: TGTGCCATCAGTGATCCTAGCGGATCCTACGAGCAGTACTTC

d_call: TRBD2
clone_size: .
j_call: TRBJ2-7
v_call: TRBV10-3
cdr3_aa: CAISEVGSGRDEQYF
cdr3_nt: TGTGCCATCAGTGAGGTTGGTAGCGGGAGGGACGAGCAGTACTTC

d_call: .
clone_size: .
j_call: TRBJ2-2
v_call: TRBV7-3
cdr3_aa: CASSLGRTGGSGELFF
cdr3_nt: TGTGCCAGCAGCTTAGGACGGACAGGAGGGTCCGGGGAGCTGTTTTTT

d_call: .
clone_size: .
j_call: TRBJ1-2
v_call: TRBV6-4
cdr3_aa: CASRVSGTGGYTF
cdr3_nt: TGTGCCAGCAGGGTTTCTGGGACGGGTGGCTACACCTTC

d_call: .
clone_size: .
j_call: TRBJ2-3
v_call: TRBV21-1
cdr3_aa: CASSQDRRRNTDTQYF
cdr3_nt: TGTGCCAGCAGTCAGGACAGGCGACGGAACACAGATACGCAGTATTTT

d_call: .
clone_size: .
j_call: TRBJ1-1
v_call: TRBV12-5
cdr3_aa: CASGLGSDTEAFF
cdr3_nt: TGTGCTAGTGGTTTGGGCTCCGACACTGAAGCTTTCTTT

d_call: .
clone_size: .
j_call: TRBJ1-1
v_call: TRBV3-1/TRBV3-2
cdr3_aa: CASSPWAERNTEAFF
cdr3_nt: TGTGCCAGCAGCCCCTGGGCGGAAAGGAACACTGAAGCTTTCTTT

d_call: TRBD1
clone_size: .
j_call: TRBJ2-7
v_call: TRBV7-9
cdr3_aa: CASSLESGTGGREQYF
cdr3_nt: TGTGCCAGCAGCTTAGAATCCGGGACAGGGGGTCGGGAGCAGTACTTC

d_call: .
clone_size: .
j_call: TRBJ2-7
v_call: TRBV24-1
cdr3_aa: CATTLTGTRVRPECEQYF
cdr3_nt: TGTGCCACCACCTTGACGGGGACTCGTGTTCGGCCCGAATGCGAGCAGTACTTC

d_call: .
clone_size: .
j_call: TRBJ2-4
v_call: TRBV27
cdr3_aa: CASGAWVHTGIQYF
cdr3_nt: TGTGCCAGCGGAGCCTGGGTGCATACGGGCATTCAGTACTTC

d_call: TRBD2
clone_size: .
j_call: TRBJ2-3
v_call: TRBV7-8
cdr3_aa: CASSLYGTSGFTDTQYF
cdr3_nt: TGTGCCAGCAGCTTATATGGGACTAGCGGGTTCACAGATACGCAGTATTTT

d_call: TRBD2
clone_size: once
j_call: TRBJ2-1
v_call: TRBV19
cdr3_aa: CASSIASGRADEQFF
cdr3_nt: TGTGCCAGTAGTATAGCTAGCGGGAGGGCCGATGAGCAGTTCTTC